The 9 T cell receptor beta chains listed next were all sequenced from one sample in a study of T cells in Graves' hyperthyroidism and ophthalmopathy. Amplified regions were TCR beta CDR3 sequences from RNA transcripts. With the HTBI primer set, the TCR CDR3 went through a first round of RT-PCR. TCRdb redid the calling of the multiplex PCR reads with MiXCR, one entry per CDR3 protein. The sample lists around 580,000 distinct CDR3 sequences; 16% were seen once. What was sequenced was blood. These receptors originate from a woman younger than 30 with Graves' hyperthyroidism.

The chain is built from TRBV12-5 and TRBJ2-1; D perhaps matches TRBD2 (5 bases). V dropped 0 bases and J dropped 6 bases, with 15 bases sitting between them. The germline CDR1 and CDR2 sequences are LGHNT and FRNRAP. The CDR3 runs to 16 residues. CDR3 residues: CASGLVLGPRGNEQFF. Here the CDR3 DNA reads TGTGCTAGTGGTTTGGTACTCGGACCCCGGGGCAATGAGCAGTTCTTC.

This clonotype was counted ten times or more. The CDR3 here is CASSLAGTQTDPNYGYTF. The CDR3 nucleotides read TGCGCCAGCAGCTTGGCAGGAACCCAGACAGATCCTAACTATGGCTACACCTTC. V usage is TRBV5-1 and J usage is TRBJ1-2; D perhaps matches TRBD1 (5 bases). This CDR3 contains 18 residues. The ends were cut back, 0 bases at V and 0 bases at J, with 18 bases in the middle. CDR1 is SGHRS and CDR2 is YFSETQ in the germline V gene. Full variable domain (remainder filled in from reference TRBV5-1 and TRBJ1-2): KAGVTQTPRYLIKTRGQQVTLSCSPISGHRSVSWYQQTPGQGLQFLFEYFSETQRNKGNFPGRFSGRQFSNSRSEMNVSTLELGDSALYLCASSLAGTQTDPNYGYTFGSGTRLTVV.

This chain connects TRBV30 to TRBJ2-5, with 9 positions matching TRBD2. CDR1 GTSNPN and CDR2 SVGIG come from the germline V gene (reference sequence). J lost 2 bases, V lost 2 bases, and 6 bases had no gene match. CDR3 length equals 15 residues. The CDR3 loop is CAWSLGSGRQETQYF. The DNA for the CDR3 is TGTGCCTGGAGTTTGGGTAGCGGGAGACAAGAGACCCAGTACTTC.

The rearrangement uses TRBV2 and TRBJ1-4; D is uncertain. CDR3 size: 13 residues. The germline V gene has CDR1 SNHLY and CDR2 FYNNEI. V lost 2 bases to trimming and J lost 3 bases, with 4 bases between them. The CDR3 sequence is CASSETSNEKLFF. CDR3 DNA sequence: TGTGCCAGCAGTGAAACCTCTAATGAAAAACTGTTTTTT.

This clonotype has more than one count but fewer than ten. The chain is built from TRBV20-1 and TRBJ2-2; D is undetermined. Germline loops: CDR1 DFQATT, CDR2 SNEGSKA (reference sequence). The CDR3 length is 12 residues. V dropped 3 bases and J dropped 7 bases, with 9 bases sitting between them. The CDR3 coding sequence is TGCAGTGCTAGGAATGATGACGGGGAGCTGTTTTTT. Translated: CSARNDDGELFF.

This chain connects TRBV19 to TRBJ1-5, with 7 bases that match TRBD1. The CDR3 totals 16 residues. V dropped 5 bases and J dropped 1; count of bases not matched to a gene: 8. Germline CDR1 is LNHDA and CDR2 is SQIVND (reference sequence). CDR3: CASSVEGARSNQPQHF. The CDR3 DNA follows: TGTGCCAGTAGTGTCGAGGGGGCGAGGAGCAATCAGCCCCAGCATTTT.

This clonotype occurred many times. V usage is TRBV30 and J usage is TRBJ2-1; no definite D call. Trimming stripped 2 bases from V and 11 bases from J, with 13 bases between. The germline V gene has CDR1 GTSNPN and CDR2 SVGIG (reference sequence). The CDR3 contains 12 residues. CDR3 loop: CAWSTSLAQQFF. The DNA for the CDR3 is TGTGCCTGGAGTACCTCACTGGCACAGCAGTTCTTC.

V usage is TRBV5-1 and J usage is TRBJ2-1, with D unresolved. V lost 6 bases and J lost 9, with 19 bases in between. The germline V gene encodes CDR1 SGHRS and CDR2 YFSETQ. The CDR3 length is 14 residues. CDR3 loop: CASTFEGPIGEQFF. DNA of the CDR3: TGCGCCAGCACCTTCGAAGGCCCAATCGGTGAGCAGTTCTTC.

This clonotype was detected many times. The genes are TRBV28 and TRBJ2-1; D unresolved. Trimming removed 7 bases at V and 2 bases at J, with 18 bases between. This CDR3 is built from 16 residues. Germline V gene lookup returns CDR1 MDHEN and CDR2 SYDVKM. CDR3 residues: CASISGGSVTYNEQFF. As DNA, the CDR3 is TGTGCCAGCATCTCGGGTGGATCCGTGACCTACAATGAGCAGTTCTTC. The complete variable domain, with remaining parts taken from reference TRBV28 and TRBJ2-1, reads DVKVTQSSRYLVKRTGEKVFLECVQDMDHENMFWYRQDPGLGLRLIYFSYDVKMKEKGDIPEGYSVSREKKERFSLILESASTNQTSMYLCASISGGSVTYNEQFFGPGTRLTVL.